Listed below are T cell receptor beta chains from one sample, sequenced in a study of cytomegalovirus exposure and HLA in healthy donors. Clones were sequenced by immunoSEQ multiplex PCR, and TCRdb holds only the in-frame ones, with some missing. The table shows approximately 270,000 clones, with nearly 90% occurring only once. What was sequenced was PBMCs. These receptors were collected from a woman younger than 35 in good health and CMV-seronegative. Each CDR3 is given with its conserved first and last residue. The D gene is left open where the match is weak. Some rows have no size entry. The others give once, few or many, or a class for an expanded clone.

D,J,size,V,CDR3,DNA
NA,TRBJ2-7,NA,TRBV5-6,CASSFQGHFTYEQYF,TGTGCCAGCAGCTTTCAGGGACACTTCACCTACGAGCAGTACTTC
TRBD1,TRBJ1-1,NA,TRBV5-1,CASSDTGGTEAFF,TGCGCCAGCAGCGATACAGGGGGCACTGAAGCTTTCTTT
TRBD1,TRBJ1-2,few,TRBV5-4,CASSGLQGNYGYTF,TGTGCCAGCAGCGGACTACAGGGGAACTATGGCTACACCTTC
NA,TRBJ2-4,NA,TRBV28,CASRDGGLAKNIQYF,TGTGCCAGCAGGGACGGAGGACTAGCCAAAAACATTCAGTACTTC
NA,TRBJ1-1,NA,TRBV19,CASLRTGNTEAFF,TGTGCCAGTCTGAGAACAGGGAACACTGAAGCTTTCTTT
TRBD1,TRBJ1-2,NA,TRBV5-6,CASSLQGANGYTF,TGTGCCAGCAGCTTGCAGGGGGCAAATGGCTACACCTTC
TRBD1,TRBJ1-1,once,TRBV28,CASSSGQGIRVEAFF,TGTGCCAGCAGTTCTGGACAGGGTATCCGCGTTGAAGCTTTCTTT
NA,TRBJ2-7,NA,TRBV7-2,CASSLAPGSYEQYF,TGTGCCAGCAGCTTAGCGCCCGGCTCCTACGAGCAGTACTTC
NA,TRBJ2-3,few,TRBV21-1,CASSRGRVTDTQYF,TGTGCCAGCAGCAGGGGGCGGGTCACAGATACGCAGTATTTT
NA,TRBJ2-6,NA,TRBV19,CASSIPYDRFYGANVLTF,TGTGCCAGTAGTATCCCCTACGACAGGTTTTATGGGGCCAACGTCCTGACTTTC
TRBD1,TRBJ1-3,NA,TRBV7-6,CASSPWGQGLSGNTIYF,TGTGCCAGCAGCCCTTGGGGACAGGGACTCTCTGGAAACACCATATATTTT
TRBD2,TRBJ2-2,NA,TRBV7-6,CASTEGLAGGNTGELFF,TGTGCCAGCACCGAGGGACTAGCGGGGGGGAACACCGGGGAGCTGTTTTTT
NA,TRBJ1-1,NA,TRBV28,CASRPTAMNTEAFF,TGTGCCAGCAGGCCTACCGCGATGAACACTGAAGCTTTCTTT
TRBD1,TRBJ1-5,NA,TRBV28,CASRLRQGAIAYQPQHF,TGTGCCAGCAGACTAAGACAGGGGGCGATTGCTTACCAGCCCCAGCATTTT
NA,TRBJ1-1,NA,TRBV28,CASSASPGMNTEAFF,TGTGCCAGCAGTGCCTCCCCAGGAATGAACACTGAAGCTTTCTTT
NA,TRBJ1-1,NA,TRBV28,CASIGGFSRATEAFF,TGTGCCAGCATCGGGGGGTTCTCGCGGGCCACTGAAGCTTTCTTT
NA,TRBJ1-6,few,TRBV9,CASSEQGLNHSPLHF,TGTGCCAGCAGCGAACAGGGATTGAACCATTCACCCCTCCACTTT
TRBD1,TRBJ1-4,NA,TRBV7-9,CASSQTGDEKLFF,TGTGCCAGCAGTCAGACAGGGGATGAAAAACTGTTTTTT
NA,TRBJ2-7,NA,TRBV7-2,CASSSKRTPPGEQYF,TGTGCCAGCAGCTCCAAAAGGACACCCCCTGGGGAGCAGTACTTC
NA,TRBJ1-2,NA,TRBV6-1,CASSEKAVYYGYTF,TGTGCCAGCAGTGAAAAGGCGGTTTACTATGGCTACACCTTC
TRBD1,TRBJ2-7,NA,TRBV19,CASSMRTGQSYEQYF,TGTGCCAGTAGTATGAGGACAGGGCAGAGCTACGAGCAGTACTTC
TRBD1,TRBJ1-5,NA,TRBV5-5,CASSSGQDLGGQPQHF,TGTGCCAGCAGCTCTGGACAGGACTTAGGTGGGCAGCCCCAGCATTTT
NA,TRBJ1-2,NA,TRBV11-2,CASSLVGDHGYTF,TGTGCCAGCAGCTTAGTAGGGGATCATGGCTACACCTTC
NA,TRBJ1-2,once,TRBV10-3,CAISEDSGRGYTF,TGTGCCATCAGTGAAGATTCAGGGCGAGGCTACACCTTC
NA,TRBJ1-6,once,TRBV23-1,CASSQSPGYNSPLHF,TGCGCCAGCAGTCAATCCCCAGGTTATAATTCACCCCTCCACTTT
NA,TRBJ1-2,NA,TRBV6-5,CASTQRPRGIGYTF,TGTGCCAGCACCCAAAGGCCCAGGGGTATTGGCTACACCTTC
TRBD1,TRBJ2-7,NA,TRBV10-3,CAISERQGASEQYF,TGTGCCATCAGTGAACGACAGGGGGCAAGTGAGCAGTACTTC
NA,TRBJ2-7,NA,TRBV11-2,CASSGRHRDEQYF,TGTGCCAGCAGCGGCCGGCACAGGGACGAGCAGTACTTC
NA,TRBJ2-5,NA,TRBV2,CASGLHVRDTRQETQYF,TGTGCCAGCGGCTTACACGTCCGGGACACTAGGCAAGAGACCCAGTACTTC
NA,TRBJ1-2,few,TRBV28,CAGGTGYGYTF,TGTGCCGGGGGCACCGGCTATGGCTACACCTTC
NA,TRBJ2-3,NA,TRBV2,CASSEGHFWTDTQYF,TGTGCCAGCAGTGAAGGGCATTTCTGGACAGATACGCAGTATTTT
TRBD2,TRBJ2-1,NA,TRBV27,CASSLLAGGLDEQFF,TGTGCCAGCAGTTTACTAGCGGGGGGCTTAGATGAGCAGTTCTTC
NA,TRBJ2-4,NA,TRBV19,CASSTTTGNIQYF,TGTGCCAGTAGTACCACGACAGGAAACATTCAGTACTTC
NA,TRBJ1-4,NA,TRBV28,CASEAPGNEKLFF,TGTGCCAGCGAGGCCCCGGGAAATGAAAAACTGTTTTTT
NA,TRBJ1-3,NA,TRBV6-1,CASSEGITYPNTIYF,TGTGCCAGCAGTGAAGGCATCACTTACCCCAACACCATATATTTT
TRBD1,TRBJ2-2,NA,TRBV5-1,CASSFPPGTGVGELFF,TGCGCCAGCAGCTTCCCCCCCGGGACAGGGGTCGGGGAGCTGTTTTTT